The 13 T cell receptor beta chains below come from one sample, sequenced in a study of cytomegalovirus exposure and HLA in healthy donors. In the PCR, 60 Vbeta and 13 Jbeta primers were used. The table came from immunoSEQ multiplex PCR; TCRdb's copy has only in-frame clones and leaves some out. Of around 130,000 clones in the sample, about 81% were seen once. The sequencing sample was made of PBMCs. Source of these receptors: a woman aged 40 to 55 in good health and CMV-seropositive.

This chain connects TRBV9 to TRBJ2-1; 12 bases line up with TRBD2. CDR3 length: 17 residues. V lost 4 bases to trimming and J lost 6 bases; unmatched junction nucleotides: 11. CDR1 is SGDLS, CDR2 YYNGEE, per germline. The CDR3 DNA reads TGTGCCAGCAGCATCAGACTAGCGGGAGATTCCCTCAATGAGCAGTTCTTC. Its translation: CASSIRLAGDSLNEQFF.

V gene TRBV18 combines with J gene TRBJ1-5; D possibly corresponds to TRBD1 (6 bases). This CDR3 is 14 amino acids long. Looked up from germline, CDR1 is KGHSH and CDR2 is LQKENI. Trimming pared 3 bases from V and 4 bases from J, leaving 10 bases between. CDR3 sequence (DNA): TGTGCCAGCTCACCTGGACAGTTAAATCAGCCCCAGCATTTT. As protein: CASSPGQLNQPQHF.

V is TRBV5-1 and J is TRBJ1-1, with D possibly TRBD1 on 6 matching bases. Between the trimmed V and J ends, which lost 4 bases and 0 bases, there was a span of 13 bases. The CDR3 consists of 15 residues. Germline V lookup: CDR1 SGHRS, CDR2 YFSETQ. The CDR3 bases are TGCGCCAGCAGCACTATGGGGGCATTGAACACTGAAGCTTTCTTT. Protein sequence: CASSTMGALNTEAFF.

The chain carries TRBV4-1 and TRBJ2-2, with 10 bases identical to TRBD2. The V and J ends lost 0 bases and 0 bases, in that order; junction bases with no gene match: 1. The germline V gene has CDR1 MGHRA and CDR2 YSYEKL. CDR3 length equals 17 residues. The CDR3, as DNA: TGCGCCAGCAGCCAAGATGGACTAGCGGCGAACACCGGGGAGCTGTTTTTT. Its translation: CASSQDGLAANTGELFF.

This clone was observed a single time. V usage is TRBV4-2 and J usage is TRBJ2-1; D might be TRBD2 (6 bases). Trimming pared 2 bases from V and 0 bases from J, leaving 8 bases between. The CDR3 consists of 15 residues. Germline loops: CDR1 LGHNA, CDR2 YNFKEQ. The CDR3 coding sequence is TGTGCCAGCAGCCAACCGGGAGTCTCCTACAATGAGCAGTTCTTC. Its protein is CASSQPGVSYNEQFF.

The chain recombines TRBV5-5 with TRBJ1-5; 8 bases fit TRBD1. The ends lost 4 bases at V and 7 bases at J; junction bases unmatched: 10. Germline CDR1 reads SGHKS; CDR2 reads YYEKEE (reference sequence). CDR3 size: 15 residues. DNA for the CDR3: TGTGCCAGCAGCACGGGACAGGTGGTGGGACAGCCCCAGCATTTT. Its translation is CASSTGQVVGQPQHF.

This clone was recorded only once. The chain combines TRBV5-1 with TRBJ2-6; the D gene is possibly TRBD1 (6 bases). This CDR3 has 21 amino acids. CDR1 is SGHRS and CDR2 is YFSETQ in the germline V gene. V was pared by 0 bases and J by 1 base, with 23 bases between. In nucleotides, the CDR3 is TGCGCCAGCAGCTTGGTTCTACGGGATAGGGGGTTGGGGTCTGGGGCCAACGTCCTGACTTTC. Its translation: CASSLVLRDRGLGSGANVLTF.

There are a few counts of this clone. This rearrangement joins TRBV10-3 to TRBJ1-6, with 8 bases aligning to TRBD1. V shed 4 bases, J shed 10 bases, and the junction held 3 bases outside the gene matches. Looked up from germline, CDR1 is ENHRY and CDR2 is SYGVKD. This CDR3 region has 13 residues. The CDR3 reads CAISGQGPSPLHF. The CDR3 DNA is TGTGCCATCAGTGGACAGGGGCCCTCACCCCTCCACTTT.

The chain joins TRBV19 to TRBJ2-2; D unresolved. The CDR3 runs 14 residues. V shed 8 bases and J shed 0 bases, with 10 bases lying between them. Germline V gene sequence: CDR1 LNHDA, CDR2 SQIVND (reference sequence). As DNA, the CDR3 is TGTGCCAGTGCAGGAACCGCGAACACCGGGGAGCTGTTTTTT. It codes for CASAGTANTGELFF.

The gene calls are TRBV7-3 and TRBJ1-1; possibly TRBD1 for D (6 bases). V lost 5 bases and J 1 base, leaving 8 bases between the germline ends. From germline, CDR1 is SGHTA and CDR2 FQGTGA. CDR3 length: 13 amino acids. The CDR3 nucleotides read TGTGCCAGCAGCCCGACAGGGAACACTGAAGCTTTCTTT. Translated, it gives CASSPTGNTEAFF.

The J gene is TRBJ1-3, the V gene TRBV7-6, with no clear D. The CDR3 covers 17 residues. Trimming shortened V by 0 bases and J by 0 bases, and 12 bases separated the two germline ends. Germline-derived CDR1 and CDR2 are SGHVS and FNYEAQ. The CDR3 DNA reads as TGTGCCAGCAGCTTAGCGGCGGTGGCGGGCTCTGGAAACACCATATATTTT. Protein: CASSLAAVAGSGNTIYF.

The chain joins TRBV18 to TRBJ2-4, with a tentative D call TRBD2 (5 bases). Germline V gene data show CDR1 as KGHSH and CDR2 as LQKENI. With 4 bases removed from V and 9 bases from J, the gap between germline ends came to 10 bases. The CDR3 covers 12 residues. In DNA form, the CDR3 reads TGTGCCAGCTCACTCTCAGAGGGCATTCAGTACTTC. This translates into CASSLSEGIQYF.

The chain combines TRBV27 with TRBJ2-7, with 9 bases fitting TRBD1. CDR1 and CDR2 from the germline V gene are MNHEY and SMNVEV (reference sequence). The CDR3 spans 15 residues. V lost 8 bases to trimming and J lost 2 bases; unmatched junction nucleotides: 10. In DNA form, the CDR3 reads TGTGCCAGCCCAGACTCACGGGACAGGGCCTACGAGCAGTACTTC. Its translation is CASPDSRDRAYEQYF.